The clone carrying this T cell receptor beta chain occurred a few times. Its specificity is not known. The sample belongs to a study of glioma-infiltrating T cells. General study results and limits: Above-expected tissue-blood divergence occurred in all gliomas, most in low-grade ones. Only very few CDR3 sequences appeared in both tissue and blood.

The iRepertoire nested amplicon-rescue multiplex PCR amplified TCR alpha and beta CDR3s from RNA. For one-step reverse transcription and amplification, 100-400 ng of tissue mRNA or PBMC total RNA was used. TCRdb itself ran the multiplex PCR reads through MiXCR, one entry per CDR3 protein. The sample comprises approximately 100,000 distinct CDR3 sequences, less than 30% of which are singletons, and around a third rests with the top ten. Germline V gene lookup returns CDR1 LNHDA and CDR2 SQIVND (reference sequence). V lost 5 bases and J lost 7; bases outside the gene matches: 14. This CDR3 is 15 amino acids long.

Input material: glioma tissue, nonneoplastic brain tissue, or PBMCs (not recorded which). V is TRBV19 and J is TRBJ2-7, with 7 positions matching TRBD2. This TCR derives from a human donor with low-grade glioma or glioblastoma, undergoing nonglioma brain surgery, or in good health (not recorded which). CDR3 sequence (DNA): TGTGCCAGTAGTCCCCGACTAGCCACTCTGCGAGAGCAGTACTTC. Protein product: CASSPRLATLREQYF.